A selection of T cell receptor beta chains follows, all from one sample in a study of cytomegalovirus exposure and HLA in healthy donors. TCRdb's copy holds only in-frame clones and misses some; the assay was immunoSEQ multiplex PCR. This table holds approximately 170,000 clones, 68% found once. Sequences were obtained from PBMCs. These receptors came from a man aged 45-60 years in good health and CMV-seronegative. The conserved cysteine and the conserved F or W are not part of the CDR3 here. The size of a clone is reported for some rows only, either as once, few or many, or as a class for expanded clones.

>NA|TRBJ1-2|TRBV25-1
ASSELGRYGYT
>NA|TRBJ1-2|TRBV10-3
AISEGTGEGVYGYT
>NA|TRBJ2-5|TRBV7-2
ASSATGTSGGQETQY
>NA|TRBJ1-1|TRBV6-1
ASSITGTGGTEAF
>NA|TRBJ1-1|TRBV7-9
ASSLSGGQGRAF
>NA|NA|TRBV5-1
ASSFGPVTGGKNEQY
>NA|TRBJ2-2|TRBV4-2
ASSQVPGSNTGELF
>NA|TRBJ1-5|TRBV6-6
ASSSRDSNQPQH
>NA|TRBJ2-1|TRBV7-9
ASSLVMAGDYNEQF
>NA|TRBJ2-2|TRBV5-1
ASSWQGAEVGELF
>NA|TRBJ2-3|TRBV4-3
ASSQASRTDTQY
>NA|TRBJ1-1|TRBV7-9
ASSLGTGDPNTEAF
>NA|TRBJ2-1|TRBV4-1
ASSQMGLAGANEQF
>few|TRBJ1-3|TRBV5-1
ASSLEWGPGNTIY
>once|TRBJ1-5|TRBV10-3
AIGGVREGNQPQH
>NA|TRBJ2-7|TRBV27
ASSNDRDRGPYEQY
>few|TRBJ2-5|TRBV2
ASSRDSQETQY
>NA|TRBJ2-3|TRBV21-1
ASSKVGLAGCTDTQY
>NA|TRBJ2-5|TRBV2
ASSEIVRLAGYKETQY
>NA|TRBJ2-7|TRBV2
ASSDKLVRYEQY